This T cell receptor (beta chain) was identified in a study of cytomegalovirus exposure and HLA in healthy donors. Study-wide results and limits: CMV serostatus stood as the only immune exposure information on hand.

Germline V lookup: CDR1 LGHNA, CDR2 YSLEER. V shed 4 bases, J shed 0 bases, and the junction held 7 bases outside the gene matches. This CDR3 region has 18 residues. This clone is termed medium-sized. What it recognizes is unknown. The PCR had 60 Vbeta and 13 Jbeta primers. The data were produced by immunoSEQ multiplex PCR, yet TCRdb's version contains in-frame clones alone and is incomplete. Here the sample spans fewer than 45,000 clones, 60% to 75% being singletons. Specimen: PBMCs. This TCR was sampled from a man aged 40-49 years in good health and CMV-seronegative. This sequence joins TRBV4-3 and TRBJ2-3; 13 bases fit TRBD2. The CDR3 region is CASSPGTSGATSTDTQYF. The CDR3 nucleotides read TGCGCCAGCAGCCCTGGGACTAGCGGGGCCACTAGCACAGATACGCAGTATTTT.